This T cell receptor (beta chain) was found in a study of tumor-infiltrating lymphocytes in primary liver carcinoma. Study in general: Patients included men and women of 30 to 69 years. Among the tumors, stages were T1-T3 N0M0 and sizes about 4 to 10 cm. General study results and limits: All five tumor regions shared only about 8-24% of top clones.

In regard to this clonotype: As yet, its antigen is unknown. The junction departs from the called germline gene at one end, perhaps through a read error.

Germline V gene lookup returns CDR1 SGHNT and CDR2 YENEEA. The CDR3 is 14 residues long. Co-extraction yielded RNA and DNA from roughly 21-30 mg of unsorted bulk tissue. Sampling of each tumor involved five separate regions. The authors made TCR beta cDNA from 500 to 600 ng total RNA with a constant-region primer. Three nested multiplex PCR rounds, a slightly modified ARM-PCR, produced the libraries for TCR beta. The first two PCR rounds used TRBV1-TRBV30 forward primers with a C-beta reverse primer, about 10 cycles each. TCRdb re-derived calls from the multiplex PCR reads in MiXCR, one entry per CDR3 protein. The sample has about 50,000 distinct CDR3 sequences, 70% to 80% seen once; the top ten hold about 24%.

The chain joins TRBV11-3 to TRBJ2-7, with 7 bases that match TRBD2. This clonotype was obtained from a man between 35 and 55 years old with primary liver carcinoma and hepatitis B virus infection. The sequencing input was liver tumor tissue from sampling region 5. Regarding subset: tumor region T5, tumor centre. The CDR3: CAISPGEGDYVQHF. The DNA of the CDR3 is TGTGCCATCAGCCCTGGAGAAGGGGACTACGTGCAGCACTTC.